This TCR beta chain was sequenced in a study of vaccination effects on CD4 cells after COVID-19. At the level of the study: Sequencing followed a ViraFEST assay step that expanded antigen-specific CD4+ T cells with viral peptide pools. Cultivation was performed at a few million PBMC per well with about 9.6 IU/ml IL-2 and around 10 ug/ml peptides added. Findings and caveats of the study: The study had few convalescent patients and no early post-infection timepoints.

Measured with immunoSEQ multiplex PCR; TCRdb has only the in-frame clones, and not every one. The sample shows 66,000 or so clones, roughly 74% of them seen only once. Researchers isolated CD4+ T cells once approximately eleven days of culture had elapsed. The cohort was immunized with two doses of either the BNT162b2 or mRNA-1273 vaccine. A note on this clone: The antigen is unknown.

This clonotype was sampled from a human donor who received a COVID-19 vaccine. The sequences come from CD4+ T cells from PBMCs cultured without peptide, collected after COVID-19 vaccination.

CDR3: CASSPSGGLEQYV. CDR3 nucleotides: TGTGCCAGCAGCCCGTCCGGGGGCCTCGAGCAGTACGTC. This sequence joins TRBV14 and TRBJ2-7; D possibly matches TRBD1 or TRBD2 (6 bases each). Germline assignment: CDR1 SGHDN and CDR2 FVKESK. Trimming removed 4 bases at V and 6 bases at J, with 13 bases between. CDR3 size: 13 residues.